This TCR beta chain is drawn from a study of Graves' ophthalmopathy and Graves' hyperthyroidism. Study conclusions and caveats: Ophthalmopathy progression prediction by the model yielded a sensitivity of more than 60% and a specificity of under 80%.

Comments on this clonotype: Its specificity is not known. The conserved phenylalanine or tryptophan is not found at the CDR3 terminus, so this likely reflects a read error.

The CDR3 extends over 13 amino acids. Germline-derived CDR1 and CDR2 are SEHNR and FQNEAQ (reference sequence). J lost 6 bases, V lost 3 bases, and 4 bases had no gene match. The authors amplified TCR beta CDR3 regions from RNA transcripts. HTBI-primed RT-PCR formed the first round, and a multiplex PCR formed the second. Each CDR3 protein is one row after TCRdb ran MiXCR on the multiplex PCR reads. The repertoire holds fewer than 600,000 distinct CDR3 sequences, with approximately 15% as singletons. The TCR comes from a woman aged 25-40 years with Graves' ophthalmopathy. The rearrangement uses TRBV7-9 and TRBJ1-1; 7 positions agree with TRBD1. Sequencing was done on a sample of blood. This chain's CDR3 is CASSFARGSEAFS. The CDR3 bases are TGTGCCAGCAGCTTCGCCAGGGGGTCTGAAGCTTTCTCT.